The 20 T cell receptor beta chains listed next were all sequenced from one sample in a study of T cell responses to AZD1222 COVID-19 vaccine. TCRdb's copy holds only in-frame clones and misses some; the assay was immunoSEQ multiplex PCR. Altogether fewer than 90,000 clones are present, around nine tenths being singletons, with the ten largest covering 5% to 6.5%. The specimen was peripheral blood, collected 28 days after the second AZD1222 dose. The receptors come from an adult who received the AZD1222 COVID-19 vaccine.

This chain joins TRBV10-1 and TRBJ1-1; TRBD1 might be the D (5 bases). The CDR3 loop spans 13 amino acids. Looked up from germline, CDR1 is WNHNN and CDR2 is SYGVQD (reference sequence). Trimming cost V 5 bases and J 1 base, with 8 bases left between them. The DNA of the CDR3 is TGCGCCAGCAGTTTGACAGCGAACACTGAAGCTTTCTTT. It is translated as CASSLTANTEAFF.

V and J are TRBV18 and TRBJ2-1, with D perhaps TRBD1 (6 bases). The CDR3 spans 16 residues. V gave up 0 bases and J gave up 3 bases, with 12 bases separating them. Germline assignment: CDR1 KGHSH and CDR2 LQKENI. CDR3 sequence (DNA): TGTGCCAGCTCACCACCGGTGGCAGGGGACTACAATGAGCAGTTCTTC. Residues: CASSPPVAGDYNEQFF.

In its sample, this clone was seen a few times. This chain joins TRBV18 and TRBJ1-6, with D perhaps TRBD1 (6 bases). This CDR3 is 14 amino acids long. The V end lost 6 bases, the J end lost 9 bases, and 15 bases lay between the germline ends. The germline V gene has CDR1 KGHSH and CDR2 LQKENI. The CDR3 DNA reads as TGTGCCAGCTCTCCAGACAGGAAAGGTTCACCCCTCCACTTT. Its protein product is CASSPDRKGSPLHF. The variable domain in full, completed from reference TRBV18 and TRBJ1-6, reads NAGVMQNPRHLVRRRGQEARLRCSPMKGHSHVYWYRQLPEEGLKFMVYLQKENIIDESGMPKERFSAEFPKEGPSILRIQQVVRGDSAAYFCASSPDRKGSPLHFGNGTRLTVT.

The chain combines TRBV7-9 with TRBJ1-5; TRBD1 agrees at 8 bases. CDR1 is SEHNR, CDR2 FQNEAQ, per germline (reference sequence). This CDR3 has 14 amino acids. V shed 4 bases and J 6 bases; nucleotides not matched to a gene: 5. The DNA for the CDR3 is TGTGCCAGCAGCTCAGGACAGGGCGGTCAGCCCCAGCATTTT. This codes for CASSSGQGGQPQHF. The full variable domain, completed using reference TRBV7-9 and TRBJ1-5, is DTGVSQNPRHKITKRGQNVTFRCDPISEHNRLYWYRQTLGQGPEFLTYFQNEAQLEKSRLLSDRFSAERPKGSFSTLEIQRTEQGDSAMYLCASSSGQGGQPQHFGDGTRLSIL.

The rearrangement links TRBV30 to TRBJ2-3; a possible D gene is TRBD1 (6 bases). CDR1 is GTSNPN, CDR2 SVGIG, per germline (reference sequence). CDR3 length: 14 residues. Trimming removed 4 bases at V and 2 bases at J, with 13 bases between. CDR3 in amino acids: CAWKQGRSTDTQYF. The CDR3 DNA reads TGTGCCTGGAAACAGGGTAGATCCACAGATACGCAGTATTTT.

The chain has TRBV11-3 and TRBJ2-1; D uncertain. Trimming removed 5 bases from V and 6 bases from J, with 14 bases in between. CDR1 and CDR2 (germline): SGHNT, YENEEA. This CDR3 is 14 amino acids long. This CDR3 reads CASSLTGGFNEQFF. The CDR3 nucleotides are TGTGCCAGCAGCCTCACGGGTGGCTTCAATGAGCAGTTCTTC.

The chain recombines TRBV4-1 with TRBJ1-5; D is uncertain. The CDR3 loop spans 13 amino acids. Per the germline V gene, CDR1 is MGHRA and CDR2 is YSYEKL. Trimming took 0 bases from V and 8 from J, leaving 8 bases between them. The CDR3 bases are TGCGCCAGCAGCCAAGACGACGGGGAGCCCCAGCATTTT. Its protein is CASSQDDGEPQHF.

The CDR3 sequence is CASSPLSGNYNEQFF. The CDR3 DNA is TGTGCCAGCAGCCCGCTCTCAGGGAACTACAATGAGCAGTTCTTC. The chain links TRBV5-5 to TRBJ2-1; tentative D call: TRBD1 (5 bases). The CDR3 length is 15 residues. Between the trimmed V and J ends, which lost 4 bases and 3 bases, there was a span of 14 bases. Germline V CDR1 and CDR2: SGHKS, YYEKEE (reference sequence).

V is TRBV7-2 and J is TRBJ2-3, with unresolved D. The V end lost 0 bases, the J end lost 4 bases, and 8 bases lay between the germline ends. The germline CDR1 and CDR2 sequences are SGHTA and FQGNSA. The CDR3 sequence is 14 residues long. CDR3 bases: TGTGCCAGCAGCTTAGCGCAGGCTGCAGATACGCAGTATTTT. Amino acid sequence: CASSLAQAADTQYF.

V usage is TRBV6-7 and J usage is TRBJ2-1; D ambiguous. TRBV6-7 is designated an ORF whose function remains uncertain. The CDR3 spans 8 residues. Trimming shortened V by 6 bases and J by 10 bases, and 1 base separated the two germline ends. CDR3 in DNA: TGTGCCAGCAGGGAGCAGTTCTTC. It codes for CASREQFF.

CDR3 sequence reads: CASRLTQNTEAFF. As DNA, the CDR3 is TGTGCCAGCCGATTGACACAGAACACTGAAGCTTTCTTT. The J gene is TRBJ1-1, the V gene TRBV6-5; unclear D gene. The CDR3 totals 13 residues. Germline V CDR1 and CDR2: MNHEY, SVGAGI. Trimming left V 8 bases short and J 1 base short, with 11 bases between.

The J gene is TRBJ2-7, the V gene TRBV5-4, with D possibly TRBD1 on 6 matching bases. The CDR3 extends over 11 amino acids. V was clipped by 3 bases and J by 5 bases, with 6 bases between them. CDR1 and CDR2 (germline): SGHNT, YYREEE (reference sequence). CDR3 loop: CASSSGDEQYF. In DNA, the CDR3 is TGTGCCAGCAGCTCAGGGGACGAGCAGTACTTC.

The chain employs TRBV6-5 and TRBJ1-1; 7 bases map to TRBD1. CDR1 and CDR2 from the germline V gene are MNHEY and SVGAGI. V shed 10 bases and J 5 bases; nucleotides not matched to a gene: 10. The CDR3 is made up of 13 amino acids. In DNA form, the CDR3 reads TGTGCCACCATTCAGGGGGTTCGGACTGAAGCTTTCTTT. As protein: CATIQGVRTEAFF.

Here the CDR3 reads CASSPQGWAKNIQYF. CDR3 bases: TGTGCCAGCAGCCCACAGGGGTGGGCCAAAAACATTCAGTACTTC. The chain is built from TRBV6-5 and TRBJ2-4, with 7 bases fitting TRBD1. The ends lost 6 bases at V and 1 base at J; junction bases unmatched: 6. CDR1 is MNHEY, CDR2 SVGAGI, per germline. The CDR3 is 15 residues long.

This clone was observed a single time. CDR3 DNA: TGTGCCAGCAGCCAAGATCCCCCCCGACTAGCGGGGATCACAGATACGCAGTATTTT. Its translation: CASSQDPPRLAGITDTQYF. The chain links TRBV14 to TRBJ2-3; 11 nucleotides align to TRBD2. The CDR3 covers 19 residues. Germline CDR1 and CDR2: SGHDN and FVKESK. With 0 bases clipped from V and 2 bases from J, the junction kept 10 bases outside the gene matches.

V is TRBV13 and J is TRBJ2-1; TRBD2 is a possible D gene (5 bases). The CDR3 totals 14 residues. V lost 5 bases to trimming and J lost 8 bases, with 16 bases between them. Germline-derived CDR1 and CDR2 are PRHDT and FYEKMQ (reference sequence). The CDR3 reads CASSQEGSTHEQFF. CDR3 bases: TGTGCCAGCAGCCAAGAGGGTTCTACCCATGAGCAGTTCTTC.

This clone was observed a single time. The CDR3 DNA reads TGTGCCAGCAGCTTAGATAAGGGGGTCACCTTC. Its translation: CASSLDKGVTF. The chain joins TRBV11-3 to TRBJ1-2; maybe TRBD1 (6 bases). The CDR3 totals 11 residues. The germline V gene encodes CDR1 SGHNT and CDR2 YENEEA. Trimming shortened V by 0 bases and J by 13 bases, and 9 bases separated the two germline ends.

The chain carries TRBV9 and TRBJ2-4; perhaps D is TRBD1 or TRBD2 (5 bases each). Germline CDR1 is SGDLS and CDR2 is YYNGEE. This CDR3 has 14 residues. V was trimmed by 5 bases and J by 8 bases, leaving 17 bases between them. The CDR3 spells CASSKGWQGDIQYF. The CDR3 nucleotides are TGTGCCAGCAGTAAAGGGTGGCAGGGAGACATTCAGTACTTC.

V and J are TRBV28 and TRBJ1-2, with D possibly matching TRBD1 (5 bases). Trimming took 2 bases from V and 2 from J, leaving 12 bases between them. The CDR3 contains 15 residues. Germline V gene sequence: CDR1 MDHEN, CDR2 SYDVKM. In nucleotides, the CDR3 is TGTGCCAGCAGTTTAGTCGGCGGGACGAACTATGGCTACACCTTC. The encoded protein is CASSLVGGTNYGYTF.

This rearrangement joins TRBV7-9 to TRBJ1-5; no firm D call. Germline V gives CDR1 SEHNR, CDR2 FQNEAQ (reference sequence). Trimming took off 5 bases at V and 2 bases at J, with 13 bases between the two ends. The length of the CDR3 is 15 residues. CDR3 coding DNA: TGTGCCAGCAGCCCCCGTGGTGGGGGCAATCAGCCCCAGCATTTT. It yields the protein CASSPRGGGNQPQHF.